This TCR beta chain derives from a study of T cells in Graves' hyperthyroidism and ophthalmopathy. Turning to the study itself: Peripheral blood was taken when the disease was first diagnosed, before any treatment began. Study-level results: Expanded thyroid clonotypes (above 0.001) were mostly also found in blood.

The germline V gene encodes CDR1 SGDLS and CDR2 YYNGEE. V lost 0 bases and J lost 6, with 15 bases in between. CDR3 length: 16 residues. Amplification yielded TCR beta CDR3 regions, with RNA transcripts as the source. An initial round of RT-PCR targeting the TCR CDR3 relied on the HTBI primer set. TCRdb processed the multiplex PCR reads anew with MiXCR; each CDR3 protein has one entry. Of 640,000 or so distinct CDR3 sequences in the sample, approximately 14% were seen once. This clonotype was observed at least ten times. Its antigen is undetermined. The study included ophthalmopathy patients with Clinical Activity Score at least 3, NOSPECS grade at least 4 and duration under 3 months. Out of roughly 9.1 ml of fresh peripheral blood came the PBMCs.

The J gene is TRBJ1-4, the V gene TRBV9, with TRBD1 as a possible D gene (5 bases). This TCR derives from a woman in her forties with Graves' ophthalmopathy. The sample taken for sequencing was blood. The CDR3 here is CASSVGAGFSDEKLFF. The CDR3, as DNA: TGTGCCAGCAGCGTAGGTGCAGGGTTCTCGGATGAAAAACTGTTTTTT.